One sample yielded the 15 T cell receptor beta chains listed below, sequenced in a study of Siglec-9 on CD8 T cells in melanoma (dated by TCRdb to about 2019). To prepare the library, the immunoSEQ multiplex PCR assay was applied. As stored in TCRdb, this immuneACCESS dataset retains in-frame rearrangements with V and J assigned. A fraction of the clones does not appear; measured against another copy, unresolved V genes explain less than half of the discrepancy, and the remainder lacks a known reason. The sample data list 25,000 to 30,000 clones, and around three quarters of these were observed just once. Approximately 6% of the sample is held by the ten biggest clonotypes. Specimen: Siglec-9- CD8+ T cells sorted from blood. Reading the label with the study, this specimen's cell subset or site is: CD8 T cells lacking Siglec-9. The receptor source for this set is a human donor in good health.

In DNA form, the CDR3 reads TGTGCCAGTAGCAGACAGGGGGCGCTTCTTAACTATGGCTACACCTTC. Amino acids: CASSRQGALLNYGYTF. The rearrangement joins TRBV19 to TRBJ1-2, with 10 nucleotides matching TRBD1. This CDR3 comprises 16 residues. The J segment lost 1 base and the V segment lost 6 bases, leaving 8 bases of the junction unmatched. Per the germline V gene, CDR1 is LNHDA and CDR2 is SQIVND (reference sequence).

This rearrangement joins TRBV2 to TRBJ2-2; perhaps TRBD1 as D (5 bases). The CDR3 loop spans 13 amino acids. V dropped 8 bases and J dropped 1 base, with 8 bases sitting between them. CDR1 is SNHLY, CDR2 FYNNEI, per germline. Here the CDR3 DNA reads TGTGCCAGCTGGGGCGGGAACACCGGGGAGCTGTTTTTT. Amino acid sequence: CASWGGNTGELFF.

The chain couples TRBV19 to TRBJ2-2, with D unclear. The germline gives CDR1 LNHDA, CDR2 SQIVND (reference sequence). With 1 base removed from V and 1 base from J, the gap between germline ends came to 10 bases. This CDR3 contains 16 residues. Here the CDR3 DNA reads TGTGCCAGTAGTATAGCTTTGTATGTGAACACCGGGGAGCTGTTTTTT. It specifies CASSIALYVNTGELFF.

The gene calls are TRBV9 and TRBJ1-2; D is unresolved. The CDR3 contains 15 residues. The V end was cut by 0 bases, the J end by 0 bases, with 9 bases between. Looked up from germline, CDR1 is SGDLS and CDR2 is YYNGEE. This chain's CDR3 is CASSVGAGPNYGYTF. The DNA for the CDR3 is TGTGCCAGCAGCGTAGGGGCCGGTCCTAACTATGGCTACACCTTC.

The J gene is TRBJ2-2, the V gene TRBV19; D gene unclear. The ends were cut back, 4 bases at V and 8 bases at J, with 8 bases in the middle. In germline, CDR1 is LNHDA, CDR2 SQIVND (reference sequence). CDR3 size: 12 residues. The CDR3 bases are TGTGCCAGTAGTAGTCAACGGGGGGAGCTGTTTTTT. This gives the protein CASSSQRGELFF.

The chain uses TRBV7-9 and TRBJ1-2; 12 nucleotides match TRBD1. The length of the CDR3 is 15 residues. Germline V lookup: CDR1 SEHNR, CDR2 FQNEAQ (reference sequence). Germline trimming cut 5 bases from V and 6 bases from J; bases unmatched to any gene: 7. The chain's CDR3 is CASSVGTGGANGYTF. The DNA of the CDR3 is TGTGCCAGCAGCGTGGGGACAGGGGGCGCAAATGGCTACACCTTC.

This chain links TRBV6-5 with TRBJ2-1; no firm D call. Germline values: CDR1 MNHEY, CDR2 SVGAGI. The CDR3 loop spans 13 amino acids. V was trimmed by 1 base and J by 5 bases, leaving 6 bases between them. The CDR3 DNA reads TGTGCCAGCAGTTACTGGCCGGACAATGAGCAGTTCTTC. Residues: CASSYWPDNEQFF.

V is TRBV9 and J is TRBJ1-4; 8 bases are shared with TRBD1. CDR1 is SGDLS and CDR2 is YYNGEE in the germline V gene. The junction had 5 bases not matched to a gene; V was cut back by 0 bases and J by 1 base. The CDR3 sequence is 17 residues long. CDR3 region: CASSVGHRGGTNEKLFF. In nucleotides, the CDR3 is TGTGCCAGCAGCGTAGGACACAGGGGGGGAACTAATGAAAAACTGTTTTTT.

The V and J genes are TRBV9 and TRBJ1-2; a weak D match, TRBD1 (5 bases). The ends were cut back, 2 bases at V and 7 bases at J, with 24 bases in the middle. There are 17 residues in the CDR3. Germline CDR1 and CDR2: SGDLS and YYNGEE. CDR3 sequence reads: CASSVPLTGSAPFGYTF. The CDR3 coding sequence is TGTGCCAGCAGCGTGCCCCTTACAGGTTCGGCCCCCTTTGGCTACACCTTC.

This rearrangement joins TRBV5-6 to TRBJ1-1; D call uncertain. The CDR3 totals 17 residues. Trimming stripped 4 bases from V and 0 bases from J, with 19 bases between. CDR1 is SGHDT, CDR2 YYEEEE, per germline. CDR3 residues: CASSTRPRPELNTEAFF. The CDR3 DNA reads as TGTGCCAGCAGCACTAGACCGAGGCCGGAGTTGAACACTGAAGCTTTCTTT.

This clone was seen only once. The chain recombines TRBV29-1 with TRBJ2-1; 9 bases match TRBD2. This CDR3 region has 16 residues. The ends lost 3 bases at V and 2 bases at J; junction bases unmatched: 8. Looked up from germline, CDR1 is SQVTM and CDR2 is ANQGSEA. CDR3 nucleotide sequence: TGCAGCGTTGACCCCCATCTAGCGGGAACCTACAATGAGCAGTTCTTC. Protein sequence: CSVDPHLAGTYNEQFF.

This clone was found once. V gene TRBV6-4 combines with J gene TRBJ2-6; no clear D gene. Between the trimmed V and J ends, which lost 0 bases and 0 bases, there was a span of 18 bases. The CDR3 extends over 20 amino acids. Germline CDR1 and CDR2: MRHNA and SNTAGT. The CDR3 protein is CASSDSTAAHPSSGANVLTF. CDR3 in DNA: TGTGCCAGCAGTGACTCCACAGCCGCTCACCCGAGCTCTGGGGCCAACGTCCTGACTTTC.

This clone was detected once. The rearrangement links TRBV13 to TRBJ2-1, with TRBD1 matching over 8 bases. Germline V gene lookup returns CDR1 PRHDT and CDR2 FYEKMQ (reference sequence). The CDR3 contains 13 residues. Trimming at V came to 4 bases and at J to 6 bases, leaving 2 bases not matched to a gene. The CDR3 nucleotides are TGTGCCAGCAGCTACAGGGGGGTCAATGAGCAGTTCTTC. Amino acids: CASSYRGVNEQFF. Full variable domain (missing parts from reference TRBV13 and TRBJ2-1): AAGVIQSPRHLIKEKRETATLKCYPIPRHDTVYWYQQGPGQDPQFLISFYEKMQSDKGSIPDRFSAQQFSDYHSELNMSSLELGDSALYFCASSYRGVNEQFFGPGTRLTVL.

This chain links TRBV4-1 with TRBJ2-6; D gene unclear. With 4 bases removed from V and 3 bases from J, the gap between germline ends came to 7 bases. Germline assignment: CDR1 MGHRA and CDR2 YSYEKL. There are 14 residues in the CDR3. The CDR3 DNA reads as TGCGCCAGCAGCCTGAATATTGGGGCCAACGTCCTGACTTTC. This translates into CASSLNIGANVLTF.

This chain links TRBV11-2 with TRBJ1-1; D possibly corresponds to TRBD1 (5 bases). Between the trimmed V and J ends, which lost 3 bases and 4 bases, there was a span of 15 bases. The CDR3 consists of 15 residues. CDR1 is SGHAT and CDR2 is FQNNGV in the germline V gene. For the CDR3, the DNA is TGTGCCAGCAGCTTGACCGAGGGGAAAGGCACTGAAGCTTTCTTT. Its protein product is CASSLTEGKGTEAFF.